This T cell receptor (beta chain) was captured by sequencing in a study of blood T cell repertoires in COVID-19. Study context: Sample material is recorded as cDNA or gDNA derived from T cells, B-cell-depleted T cells, or PBMCs.

The repertoire was sequenced with immunoSEQ multiplex PCR; TCRdb's copy has only in-frame clones and lacks some. The sample holds 200,000 to 300,000 clones, approximately 86% seen once. Germline assignment: CDR1 KGHDR and CDR2 SFDVKD. The trim removed 1 base at V and 6 bases at J, leaving 7 bases unmatched. The CDR3 spans 16 residues. The clonotype originates from a woman aged 55-70 years with COVID-19, enrolled during active disease. This chain joins TRBV24-1 and TRBJ2-1, with 8 bases aligning to TRBD1. Material: peripheral blood. CDR3 amino acids: CATSDFRTGMGNEQFF. DNA of the CDR3: TGTGCCACCAGTGATTTTCGGACAGGGATGGGCAATGAGCAGTTCTTC.